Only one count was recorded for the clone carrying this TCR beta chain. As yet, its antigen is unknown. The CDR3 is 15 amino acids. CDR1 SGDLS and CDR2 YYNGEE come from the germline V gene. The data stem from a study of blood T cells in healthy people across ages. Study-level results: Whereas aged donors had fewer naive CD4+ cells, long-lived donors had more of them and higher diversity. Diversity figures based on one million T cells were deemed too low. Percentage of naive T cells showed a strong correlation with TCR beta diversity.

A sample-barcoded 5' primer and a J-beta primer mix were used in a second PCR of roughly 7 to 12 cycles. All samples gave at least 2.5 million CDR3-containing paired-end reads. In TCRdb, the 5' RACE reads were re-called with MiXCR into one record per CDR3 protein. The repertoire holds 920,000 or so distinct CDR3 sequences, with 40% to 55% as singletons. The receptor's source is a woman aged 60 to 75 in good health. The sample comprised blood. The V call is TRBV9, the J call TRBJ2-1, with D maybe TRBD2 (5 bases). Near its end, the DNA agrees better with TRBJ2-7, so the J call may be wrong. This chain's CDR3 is CASSVVVGLNNEQYF. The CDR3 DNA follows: TGTGCCAGCAGCGTAGTCGTCGGACTGAACAATGAGCAGTACTTC.